One and the same sample provided the 9 T cell receptor beta chains below, sequenced in a study of PD-1 blockade in classical Hodgkin lymphoma. Method: immunoSEQ multiplex PCR; TCRdb's copy keeps in-frame clones and lacks some. The sample has roughly 14,000 clones, around 61% seen once; the top ten hold about 10%. In every patient, relapse followed autologous stem cell transplantation, while exposure to brentuximab vedotin differed. Sequences were derived from peripheral blood mononuclear cells (PBMCs), sampled at baseline. The receptors stem from a human donor with classical Hodgkin lymphoma.

The V and J genes are TRBV5-6 and TRBJ2-3, with D possibly TRBD1 on 8 matching bases. CDR1 is SGHDT, CDR2 YYEEEE, per germline. This CDR3 has 17 residues. Trimming stripped 4 bases from V and 4 bases from J, with 22 bases between. The CDR3 reads CASSHSGGLAGADTQYF. CDR3 nucleotides: TGTGCCAGCAGCCATTCAGGGGGCTTGGCGGGAGCAGATACGCAGTATTTT. Using reference TRBV5-6 and TRBJ2-3 for the parts outside the CDR3, the full variable domain is DAGVTQSPTHLIKTRGQQVTLRCSPKSGHDTVSWYQQALGQGPQFIFQYYEEEERQRGNFPDRFSGHQFPNYSSELNVNALLLGDSALYLCASSHSGGLAGADTQYFGPGTRLTVL.

This sequence joins TRBV6-5 and TRBJ1-1; D call uncertain. V was shortened by 0 bases and J by 2 bases, with 10 bases between the two germline ends. Germline CDR1 MNHEY, CDR2 SVGAGI. This CDR3 comprises 15 residues. As DNA, the CDR3 is TGTGCCAGCAGTTACTCCAGGTGGGTCAACACTGAAGCTTTCTTT. Encoded protein: CASSYSRWVNTEAFF.

The rearrangement uses TRBV27 and TRBJ1-1; 8 positions match TRBD1. The CDR3 runs 12 residues. V shed 8 bases and J 5 bases; nucleotides not matched to a gene: 4. Per germline, CDR1 MNHEY and CDR2 SMNVEV (reference sequence). CDR3 DNA: TGTGCCAGCCGACAGGGGTTGACTGAAGCTTTCTTT. Encoded protein: CASRQGLTEAFF.

In nucleotides, the CDR3 is TGTGCCAGCAGTTACTCCGATAACTATGGCTACACCTTC. Protein product: CASSYSDNYGYTF. V is TRBV6-6 and J is TRBJ1-2; D unresolved. Germline V gene lookup returns CDR1 MNHNY and CDR2 SVGAGI (reference sequence). Trimming stripped 0 bases from V and 1 base from J, with 3 bases between. The CDR3 extends over 13 amino acids.

The gene calls are TRBV9 and TRBJ2-2; 7 bases are shared with TRBD1. Trimming cost V 5 bases and J 5 bases; bases outside gene matches: 12. The germline V gene encodes CDR1 SGDLS and CDR2 YYNGEE. This CDR3 is 16 amino acids long. CDR3: CASRAPGTDETGELFF. The CDR3 nucleotides read TGTGCCAGCAGGGCTCCCGGGACAGATGAGACCGGGGAGCTGTTTTTT.

This clone was detected a few times. J is TRBJ2-7 and V is TRBV6-5, with TRBD1 matching over 12 bases. Trimming took 11 bases from V and 6 from J; bases not matched to a gene: 2. Germline-derived CDR1 and CDR2 are MNHEY and SVGAGI. The CDR3 covers 11 residues. This chain's CDR3 is CAAGQGAEQYF. The CDR3 nucleotides are TGTGCCGCGGGACAGGGGGCCGAGCAGTACTTC.

This clone was picked up a small number of times. The chain has TRBV18 and TRBJ2-1; D is unresolved. CDR1 and CDR2 (germline): KGHSH, LQKENI. Between the trimmed V and J ends, which lost 0 bases and 9 bases, there was a span of 6 bases. The CDR3 length is 12 residues. The CDR3 coding sequence is TGTGCCAGCTCACCACCGATGGGTGAGCAGTTCTTC. This codes for CASSPPMGEQFF.

The rearrangement joins TRBV9 to TRBJ2-7; 9 bases are a match to TRBD1. The CDR3 runs to 16 residues. CDR1 is SGDLS, CDR2 YYNGEE, per germline. Trimming took 0 bases from V and 5 from J; bases not matched to a gene: 9. This chain's CDR3 is CASSVERTGVRNEQYF. Written as DNA, the CDR3 is TGTGCCAGCAGCGTAGAAAGGACAGGGGTACGGAACGAGCAGTACTTC.

The rearrangement links TRBV11-1 to TRBJ2-3, with D unclear. CDR1 is SGHAT and CDR2 is FQDESV in the germline V gene (reference sequence). V was clipped by 3 bases and J by 3 bases, with 7 bases between them. CDR3 size: 13 residues. The CDR3 region has the DNA TGTGCCAGCAGCTTCGAGAGGACAGATACGCAGTATTTT. Translating it yields CASSFERTDTQYF.